This paragraph covers one T cell receptor (beta chain) sequence. The entry originates in a study of radiotherapy plus CTLA-4 blockade in lung cancer. Participants had chemo-refractory metastatic non-small-cell lung cancer and were treated with focal radiation plus ipilimumab CTLA-4 blockade. The germline gives CDR1 KGHSH, CDR2 LQKENI. Trimming shortened V by 0 bases and J by 0 bases, and 5 bases separated the two germline ends. This CDR3 is 14 amino acids long. Only in-frame clones appear in the TCRdb table, and some are missing; sequencing was by immunoSEQ multiplex PCR. The sample yields tens of thousands of clones, under 85% seen once.

The specimen comprised peripheral blood, sampled from a patient treated with radiotherapy plus ipilimumab. This clonotype was sampled from a human donor with non-small cell lung cancer that progressed on radiotherapy plus ipilimumab. The rearrangement links TRBV18 to TRBJ2-5, with no clear D. This CDR3 reads CASSPPIDQETQYF. DNA for the CDR3: TGTGCCAGCTCACCACCAATAGACCAAGAGACCCAGTACTTC.